The 32 T cell receptor beta chains in this list originate from one sample, sequenced in a study of blood T cell repertoires in COVID-19. The protocol was immunoSEQ multiplex PCR, while the TCRdb copy is restricted to in-frame clones and leaves out a portion. The table includes 300,000 to 350,000 clones, 87% detected once. Input material: peripheral blood. These receptors originate from a young man with COVID-19, enrolled during active disease.

The chain links TRBV29-1 to TRBJ1-2, with 7 bases lining up with TRBD1. This CDR3 is 13 amino acids long. The V segment lost 0 bases and the J segment 7 bases; nucleotides outside the gene matches: 5. Germline CDR1 reads SQVTM; CDR2 reads ANQGSEA. CDR3 sequence (DNA): TGCAGCGTTGAAGATTGGGCAGGGGGTGGCTACACCTTC. Translated: CSVEDWAGGGYTF.

This clone appeared once. The rearrangement joins TRBV27 to TRBJ1-2; a possible D gene is TRBD1 (6 bases). In germline, CDR1 is MNHEY, CDR2 SMNVEV (reference sequence). Between the trimmed V and J ends, which lost 3 bases and 4 bases, there was a span of 9 bases. The CDR3 sequence is 13 residues long. The CDR3 DNA sequence: TGTGCCAGCAGTTTCTTGGACAGCTATGGCTACACCTTC. It encodes CASSFLDSYGYTF.

About this clone itself: The junction shows a germline mismatch at one end, possibly a read error. The chain has TRBV27 and TRBJ2-1, with TRBD1 matching 7 bases. CDR3 size: 18 residues. The germline V gene encodes CDR1 MNHEY and CDR2 SMNVEV (reference sequence). The CDR3, as DNA: TGTGCCAGCAGTCTATCAACATTCTCGTTCGTGACAGGGTATGAGCAGTTCTTC. It is translated as CASSLSTFSFVTGYEQFF.

The rearrangement links TRBV7-9 to TRBJ1-5, with a weak D call TRBD1 (5 bases). Per germline, CDR1 SEHNR and CDR2 FQNEAQ (reference sequence). The CDR3 has 17 residues. Trimming took 1 base from V and 7 from J, leaving 20 bases between them. The CDR3 reads CASSLGSQGVVGQPQHF. CDR3 coding DNA: TGTGCCAGCAGCTTAGGTTCCCAAGGGGTCGTCGGACAGCCCCAGCATTTT.

The rearrangement joins TRBV5-1 to TRBJ1-5, with D maybe TRBD1 (5 bases). This CDR3 contains 15 residues. Between the trimmed V and J ends, which lost 0 bases and 4 bases, there was a span of 11 bases. Germline CDR1 SGHRS, CDR2 YFSETQ. CDR3 nucleotides: TGCGCCAGCAGCTTGGGGACAAACCTTAATCAGCCCCAGCATTTT. Its translation is CASSLGTNLNQPQHF.

This clone has a single count. The rearrangement joins TRBV3-1 (or the pseudogene TRBV3-2) to TRBJ2-5; 12 bases are a match to TRBD2. Germline assignment: CDR1 LGHDT and CDR2 YNNKEL (reference sequence). CDR3 length equals 15 residues. Trimming took 6 bases from V and 4 from J; bases not matched to a gene: 6. The CDR3 reads CASSLTSGRSETQYF. The CDR3 bases are TGTGCCAGCAGTCTGACTAGCGGGAGATCAGAGACCCAGTACTTC.

V and J are TRBV5-1 and TRBJ2-3, with TRBD2 matching over 8 bases. Germline V CDR1 and CDR2: SGHRS, YFSETQ. V lost 1 base, J lost 4 bases, and 5 bases stayed unmatched. The CDR3 spans 15 residues. CDR3 amino acids: CASSLRQRESDTQYF. The CDR3 DNA sequence: TGCGCCAGCAGCTTGAGGCAGCGGGAGTCAGATACGCAGTATTTT.

This clone was seen only once. The chain is built from TRBV30 and TRBJ2-6; a weak D match, TRBD1 (7 bases). The germline CDR1 and CDR2 sequences are GTSNPN and SVGIG (reference sequence). Trimming shortened V by 3 bases and J by 3 bases, and 12 bases separated the two germline ends. The CDR3 totals 15 residues. The CDR3, as DNA: TGTGCCTGGAGGACAGGGACTTTTGGGGCCAACGTCCTGACTTTC. Translating gives CAWRTGTFGANVLTF.

This chain links TRBV9 with TRBJ2-6; 7 positions agree with TRBD2. Per the germline V gene, CDR1 is SGDLS and CDR2 is YYNGEE. The ends lost 2 bases at V and 0 bases at J; junction bases unmatched: 5. The CDR3 consists of 17 residues. CDR3 region: CASSVWGGSSGANVLTF. CDR3 in DNA: TGTGCCAGCAGCGTTTGGGGGGGAAGCTCTGGGGCCAACGTCCTGACTTTC. Full variable domain (missing parts from reference TRBV9 and TRBJ2-6): DSGVTQTPKHLITATGQRVTLRCSPRSGDLSVYWYQQSLDQGLQFLIQYYNGEERAKGNILERFSAQQFPDLHSELNLSSLELGDSALYFCASSVWGGSSGANVLTFGAGSRLTVL.

This clone was seen only once. The chain joins TRBV20-1 to TRBJ2-3; 12 nucleotides align to TRBD2. Looked up from germline, CDR1 is DFQATT and CDR2 is SNEGSKA (reference sequence). V was clipped by 3 bases and J by 4 bases; unmatched bases: 11. The CDR3 has 17 amino acids. The CDR3 nucleotides read TGCAGTGCTAGTCCAGCTAGCGGGGGGGCCGAGGCAGATACGCAGTATTTT. Residues: CSASPASGGAEADTQYF.

This clone was counted a few times. The chain couples TRBV19 to TRBJ2-1; 8 nucleotides line up with TRBD2. Germline values: CDR1 LNHDA, CDR2 SQIVND (reference sequence). The length of the CDR3 is 17 residues. The J segment lost 0 bases and the V segment lost 7 bases, leaving 11 bases of the junction unmatched. CDR3 loop: CASTATSGGSSYNEQFF. CDR3 nucleotide sequence: TGTGCCAGTACGGCTACTAGCGGTGGGAGCTCCTACAATGAGCAGTTCTTC.

This sequence joins TRBV24-1 and TRBJ2-1; 10 bases match TRBD1. Germline V gene data show CDR1 as KGHDR and CDR2 as SFDVKD. The trim removed 3 bases at V and 11 bases at J, leaving 15 bases unmatched. The CDR3 is 17 amino acids. CDR3 loop: CATSDASGQGSDPKQFF. The CDR3 DNA reads TGTGCCACCAGTGATGCCTCGGGACAGGGGTCGGACCCGAAGCAGTTCTTC.

The chain links TRBV29-1 to TRBJ1-4; TRBD1 agrees at 9 bases. The trim removed 6 bases at V and 5 bases at J, leaving 4 bases unmatched. The CDR3 spans 13 residues. Germline CDR1 SQVTM, CDR2 ANQGSEA. The CDR3 nucleotides are TGCAGCGTGGGACAGGGACTAAATGAAAAACTGTTTTTT. Encoded protein: CSVGQGLNEKLFF.

The chain employs TRBV4-2 and TRBJ2-5, with D tentatively TRBD2 (6 bases). V was pared by 6 bases and J by 5 bases, with 16 bases between. This CDR3 has 14 residues. The germline gives CDR1 LGHNA, CDR2 YNFKEQ. The CDR3 DNA follows: TGTGCCAGCAGTTTCGGGGGAGCTGGGGAGACCCAGTACTTC. It translates to CASSFGGAGETQYF.

The DNA of the CDR3 is TGTGCCAGCAGCCAAGTTAGCGGGAAAAGCTCCTACAATGAGCAGTTCTTC. This codes for CASSQVSGKSSYNEQFF. J is TRBJ2-1 and V is TRBV3-1 (or the pseudogene TRBV3-2); 8 bases match TRBD2. CDR1 LGHDT and CDR2 YNNKEL come from the germline V gene (reference sequence). The CDR3 length is 17 residues. Losses at the gene ends were 1 base for V and 0 bases for J; bases not matched to a gene: 5.

The chain uses TRBV7-8 and TRBJ1-1; 7 bases line up with TRBD1. The V gene's germline CDR1 is SGHVS and CDR2 FQNEAQ. Losses at the gene ends were 5 bases for V and 7 bases for J; bases not matched to a gene: 7. This CDR3 has 13 amino acids. The chain's CDR3 is CASSTRDRLEAFF. The CDR3 region has the DNA TGTGCCAGCAGCACACGGGACAGACTTGAAGCTTTCTTT.

V and J are TRBV28 and TRBJ2-1; no clear D gene. With 5 bases removed from V and 5 bases from J, the gap between germline ends came to 19 bases. CDR3 size: 16 residues. Per the germline V gene, CDR1 is MDHEN and CDR2 is SYDVKM. The CDR3 nucleotides are TGTGCCAGCAGTCTAGGCACTGATTCACCCAACAATGAGCAGTTCTTC. As protein: CASSLGTDSPNNEQFF.

This clone was recorded only once. The chain is built from TRBV6-1 and TRBJ1-2; TRBD1 matches 10 bases. Germline V gene data show CDR1 as MNHNS and CDR2 as SASEGT. The CDR3 contains 18 residues. The J segment lost 1 base and the V segment lost 0 bases, leaving 8 bases of the junction unmatched. The CDR3 loop reads CASSEARDRGPLNYGYTF. The CDR3 DNA reads TGTGCCAGCAGTGAAGCTAGAGACAGGGGGCCCCTTAACTATGGCTACACCTTC.

This clone was recorded only once. The V gene is TRBV5-1, the J gene TRBJ1-2; D is unclear. The CDR3 has 15 amino acids. The ends were cut back, 4 bases at V and 3 bases at J, with 16 bases in the middle. The germline CDR1 and CDR2 sequences are SGHRS and YFSETQ. CDR3 in DNA: TGCGCCAGCAGCGTCGTTTCGGGTGGGTACTATGGCTACACCTTC. It is translated as CASSVVSGGYYGYTF.

The chain uses TRBV28 and TRBJ1-1, with unresolved D. The ends were cut back, 2 bases at V and 3 bases at J, with 16 bases in the middle. Germline V gene sequence: CDR1 MDHEN, CDR2 SYDVKM. CDR3 length equals 16 residues. CDR3 sequence: CASSLTRRRVDTEAFF. CDR3 nucleotides: TGTGCCAGCAGTTTAACGAGGAGGCGGGTTGACACTGAAGCTTTCTTT.

J is TRBJ2-1 and V is TRBV5-1, with TRBD2 identical over 8 bases. Germline V gives CDR1 SGHRS, CDR2 YFSETQ. CDR3 size: 15 residues. V shed 4 bases and J 10 bases; nucleotides not matched to a gene: 13. The CDR3 region is CASSPVWGAGVEQFF. The CDR3 region has the DNA TGCGCCAGCAGCCCCGTTTGGGGAGCGGGAGTCGAGCAGTTCTTC. Full variable domain (outside the CDR3, taken from reference TRBV5-1 and TRBJ2-1): KAGVTQTPRYLIKTRGQQVTLSCSPISGHRSVSWYQQTPGQGLQFLFEYFSETQRNKGNFPGRFSGRQFSNSRSEMNVSTLELGDSALYLCASSPVWGAGVEQFFGPGTRLTVL.

Comments on this clone: This could be a read error, since a much larger clone is one nucleotide away. The rearrangement uses TRBV6-6 and TRBJ2-7; 10 bases map to TRBD1. Germline trimming cut 6 bases from V and 2 bases from J; bases unmatched to any gene: 4. CDR1 and CDR2 (germline): MNHNY, SVGAGI (reference sequence). The CDR3 is made up of 14 amino acids. CDR3 sequence reads: CASSYGTGAYEQYF. CDR3 in DNA: TGTGCCAGCAGCTACGGGACAGGGGCCTACGAGCAGTACTTC.

V gene TRBV7-3 combines with J gene TRBJ2-3; 9 positions match TRBD2. Germline loops: CDR1 SGHTA, CDR2 FQGTGA. Germline trimming cut 3 bases from V and 3 bases from J; bases unmatched to any gene: 10. The CDR3 has 17 amino acids. The CDR3 DNA follows: TGTGCCAGCAGCTTGCGGCAAGGGACTAGCCGGACAGATACGCAGTATTTT. Translation: CASSLRQGTSRTDTQYF.

The rearrangement joins TRBV7-2 to TRBJ1-2; tentatively, D is TRBD1 (6 bases). Looked up from germline, CDR1 is SGHTA and CDR2 is FQGNSA. V gave up 2 bases and J gave up 6 bases, with 19 bases separating them. The CDR3 extends over 16 amino acids. The CDR3 loop is CASSLSAPGTSDGYTF. The CDR3 bases are TGTGCCAGCAGCTTATCGGCCCCGGGGACATCCGATGGCTACACCTTC.

The CDR3 coding sequence is TGTGCCAGCAGTTCGAGGGACTTTGGGCGGAGTGGCTACACCTTC. It yields the protein CASSSRDFGRSGYTF. This chain connects TRBV7-9 to TRBJ1-2, with a possible D match to TRBD1 (5 bases). The CDR3 is 15 residues long. Per germline, CDR1 SEHNR and CDR2 FQNEAQ (reference sequence). Trimming pared 6 bases from V and 7 bases from J, leaving 21 bases between.

There are a few counts of this clone. The chain employs TRBV19 and TRBJ2-7; D not resolved. Trimming shortened V by 6 bases and J by 7 bases, and 13 bases separated the two germline ends. The CDR3 consists of 12 residues. Germline CDR1 and CDR2: LNHDA and SQIVND (reference sequence). The CDR3 loop reads CASRDDEEEQYF. Written as DNA, the CDR3 is TGTGCCAGTAGAGACGACGAGGAGGAGCAGTACTTC.

The V and J genes are TRBV20-1 and TRBJ2-1, with TRBD2 identical over 8 bases. The CDR3 consists of 17 residues. With 3 bases clipped from V and 0 bases from J, the junction kept 10 bases outside the gene matches. The V gene's germline CDR1 is DFQATT and CDR2 SNEGSKA (reference sequence). CDR3 loop: CSASRFGGASSYNEQFF. Here the CDR3 DNA reads TGCAGTGCTAGTCGGTTCGGGGGGGCTAGCTCCTACAATGAGCAGTTCTTC.

The chain joins TRBV18 to TRBJ2-5; 7 nucleotides agree with TRBD1. The V segment lost 10 bases and the J segment 3 bases; nucleotides outside the gene matches: 20. The CDR3 consists of 17 residues. The V gene's germline CDR1 is KGHSH and CDR2 LQKENI. CDR3 in DNA: TGTGCCACCAGCACACTACAGGGGAAAAATAATAAAGAGACCCAGTACTTC. Translating gives CATSTLQGKNNKETQYF.

The V call is TRBV18, the J call TRBJ2-1, with a weak D call TRBD1 (6 bases). V lost 1 base, J lost 7 bases, and 14 bases lay in between. The CDR3 loop spans 15 amino acids. The germline V gene has CDR1 KGHSH and CDR2 LQKENI. The CDR3 region is CASSPRNRAENEQFF. As DNA, the CDR3 is TGTGCCAGCTCACCACGAAACAGGGCGGAGAATGAGCAGTTCTTC.

The chain joins TRBV18 to TRBJ2-1, with 8 bases matching TRBD2. Germline CDR1 reads KGHSH; CDR2 reads LQKENI. The CDR3 runs to 15 residues. V lost 8 bases and J lost 3; bases outside the gene matches: 9. In DNA, the CDR3 is TGTGCCAGCCAATTAACCAGCGGGGGCTACAATGAGCAGTTCTTC. It is translated as CASQLTSGGYNEQFF.

The chain is built from TRBV7-5 and TRBJ2-7; whether TRBD1, the table's D call, matches the DNA was not checked. TRBV7-5 is an annotated pseudogene. The CDR3 sequence is 20 residues long. The CDR3 spells CARSLRPLDRWVGVSYEQYF. CDR3 sequence (DNA): TGTGCCAGAAGCTTAAGGCCTCTGGACAGGTGGGTAGGGGTATCCTACGAGCAGTACTTC.

This chain links TRBV11-3 with TRBJ2-1, with D uncertain. Trimming removed 0 bases from V and 7 bases from J, with 13 bases in between. The CDR3 sequence is 15 residues long. Germline CDR1 is SGHNT and CDR2 is YENEEA. This CDR3 reads CASSLESSIWNEQFF. The CDR3 DNA sequence: TGTGCCAGCAGCTTAGAATCATCTATCTGGAATGAGCAGTTCTTC.